This T cell receptor (beta chain) was documented in a study of T cell responses to AZD1222 COVID-19 vaccine. The assay was immunoSEQ multiplex PCR, and TCRdb's table has in-frame clones only and misses some. Of under 150,000 clones in the sample, 85% to 90% were seen once. Germline V CDR1 and CDR2: MDHEN, SYDVKM. The CDR3 extends over 13 amino acids. Trimming pared 10 bases from V and 0 bases from J, leaving 9 bases between. The sequence derives from an adult who received the AZD1222 COVID-19 vaccine. The chain combines TRBV28 with TRBJ1-4; unclear D gene. Here the sequenced sample was peripheral blood, taken 28 days after the second AZD1222 dose. The CDR3 reads CAIQLATNEKLFF. The DNA for the CDR3 is TGTGCCATCCAGCTTGCAACTAATGAAAAACTGTTTTTT.